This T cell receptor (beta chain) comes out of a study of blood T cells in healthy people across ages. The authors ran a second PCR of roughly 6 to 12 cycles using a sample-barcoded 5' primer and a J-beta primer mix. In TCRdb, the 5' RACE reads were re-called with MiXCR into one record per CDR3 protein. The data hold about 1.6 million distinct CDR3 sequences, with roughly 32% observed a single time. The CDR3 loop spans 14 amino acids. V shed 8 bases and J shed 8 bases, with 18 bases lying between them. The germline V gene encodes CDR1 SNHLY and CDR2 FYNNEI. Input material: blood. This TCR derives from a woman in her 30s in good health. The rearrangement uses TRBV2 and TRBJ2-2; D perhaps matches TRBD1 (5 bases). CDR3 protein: CASSSGQGIGELFF. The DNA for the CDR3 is TGTGCCAGCTCCTCTGGGCAGGGTATAGGGGAGCTGTTTTTT.